This T cell receptor beta chain was identified in a study of response to subunit inactivated influenza vaccine. TCRdb analysed the RT-PCR reads with MiXCR anew, one entry per CDR3 protein. The sample holds 860,000 or so distinct CDR3 sequences, 21% seen once. The source is a man in his fifties who received an inactivated influenza vaccine. The sequencing used PBMCs from blood, collected 5 to 6 days after vaccination.

Here the CDR3 DNA reads TGTGCCATCAGTGACCACCAAGAGACCCAGTACTTC. Translating it yields CAISDHQETQYF. V and J are TRBV10-3 and TRBJ2-5; D remains unclear. Deletions cut 3 bases from V and 0 bases from J, with 2 bases between. The CDR3 extends over 12 amino acids. The germline CDR1 and CDR2 sequences are ENHRY and SYGVKD.